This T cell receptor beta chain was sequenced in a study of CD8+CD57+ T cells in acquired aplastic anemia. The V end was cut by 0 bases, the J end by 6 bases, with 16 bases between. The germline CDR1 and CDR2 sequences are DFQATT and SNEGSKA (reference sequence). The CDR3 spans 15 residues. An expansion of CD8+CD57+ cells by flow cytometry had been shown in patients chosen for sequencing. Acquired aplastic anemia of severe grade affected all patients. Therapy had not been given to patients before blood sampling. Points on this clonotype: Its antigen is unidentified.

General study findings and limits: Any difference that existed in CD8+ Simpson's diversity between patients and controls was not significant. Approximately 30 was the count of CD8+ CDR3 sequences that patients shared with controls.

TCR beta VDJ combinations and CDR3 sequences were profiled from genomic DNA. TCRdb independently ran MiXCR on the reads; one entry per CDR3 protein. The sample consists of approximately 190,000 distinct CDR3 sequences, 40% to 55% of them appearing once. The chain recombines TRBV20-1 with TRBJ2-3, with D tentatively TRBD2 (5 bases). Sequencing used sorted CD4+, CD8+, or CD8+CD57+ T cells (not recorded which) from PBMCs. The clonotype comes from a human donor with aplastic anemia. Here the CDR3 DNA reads TGCAGTGCTAGAGATCGCCCTGGCGGGCTGGATACGCAGTATTTT. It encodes CSARDRPGGLDTQYF.